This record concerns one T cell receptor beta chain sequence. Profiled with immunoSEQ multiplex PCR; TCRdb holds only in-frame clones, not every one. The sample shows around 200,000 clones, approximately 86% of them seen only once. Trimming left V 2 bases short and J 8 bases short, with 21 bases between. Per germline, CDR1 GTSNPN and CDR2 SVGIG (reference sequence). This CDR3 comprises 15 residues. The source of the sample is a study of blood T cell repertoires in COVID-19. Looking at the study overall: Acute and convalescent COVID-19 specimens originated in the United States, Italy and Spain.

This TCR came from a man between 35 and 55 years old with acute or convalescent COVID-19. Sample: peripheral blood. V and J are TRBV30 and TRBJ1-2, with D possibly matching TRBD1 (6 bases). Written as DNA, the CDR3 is TGTGCCTGGAGTCCTCCCGGGACACCCGCCGGAGGCTACACCTTC. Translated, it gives CAWSPPGTPAGGYTF.